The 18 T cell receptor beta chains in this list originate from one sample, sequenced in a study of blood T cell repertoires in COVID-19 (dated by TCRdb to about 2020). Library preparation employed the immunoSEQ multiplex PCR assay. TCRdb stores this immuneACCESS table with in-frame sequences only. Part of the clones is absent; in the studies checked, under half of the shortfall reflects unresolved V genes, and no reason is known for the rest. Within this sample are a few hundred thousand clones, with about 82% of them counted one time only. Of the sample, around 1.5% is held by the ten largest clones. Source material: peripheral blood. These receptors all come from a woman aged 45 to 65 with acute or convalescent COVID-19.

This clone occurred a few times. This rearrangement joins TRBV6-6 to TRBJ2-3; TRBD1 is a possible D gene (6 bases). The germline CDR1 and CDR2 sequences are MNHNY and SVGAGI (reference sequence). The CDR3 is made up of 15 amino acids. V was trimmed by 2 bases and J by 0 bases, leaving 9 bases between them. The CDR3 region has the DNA TGTGCCAGCAGTTACCCACAGGGCAGCACAGATACGCAGTATTTT. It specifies CASSYPQGSTDTQYF.

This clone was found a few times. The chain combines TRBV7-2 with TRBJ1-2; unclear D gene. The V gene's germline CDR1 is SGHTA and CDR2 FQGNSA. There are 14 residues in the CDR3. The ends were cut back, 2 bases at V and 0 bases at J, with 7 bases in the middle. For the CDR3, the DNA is TGTGCCAGCAGCTTATCGTACTCTAACTATGGCTACACCTTC. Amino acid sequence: CASSLSYSNYGYTF.

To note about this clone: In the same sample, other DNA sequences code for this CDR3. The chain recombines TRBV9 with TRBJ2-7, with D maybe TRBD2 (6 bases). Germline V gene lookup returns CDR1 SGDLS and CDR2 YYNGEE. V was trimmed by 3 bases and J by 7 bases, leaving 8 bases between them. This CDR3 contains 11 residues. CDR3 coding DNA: TGTGCCAGCAGCGCTGGAGGGGAGCAGTACTTC. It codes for CASSAGGEQYF.

The CDR3 region is CASSFRQGAVPGEQYF. The CDR3 DNA sequence: TGTGCCAGCAGCTTCCGACAGGGTGCGGTCCCTGGCGAGCAGTACTTC. The genes are TRBV5-4 and TRBJ2-7; 7 bases line up with TRBD1. The CDR3 extends over 16 amino acids. Per the germline V gene, CDR1 is SGHNT and CDR2 is YYREEE (reference sequence). V lost 2 bases and J lost 6; bases outside the gene matches: 14.

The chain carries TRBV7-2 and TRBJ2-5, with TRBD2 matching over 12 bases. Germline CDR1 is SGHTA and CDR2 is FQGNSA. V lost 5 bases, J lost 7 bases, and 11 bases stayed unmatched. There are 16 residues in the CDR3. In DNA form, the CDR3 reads TGTGCCAGCAGCCCACGACTAGCGGGAGCGGTAGGGACCCAGTACTTC. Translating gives CASSPRLAGAVGTQYF.

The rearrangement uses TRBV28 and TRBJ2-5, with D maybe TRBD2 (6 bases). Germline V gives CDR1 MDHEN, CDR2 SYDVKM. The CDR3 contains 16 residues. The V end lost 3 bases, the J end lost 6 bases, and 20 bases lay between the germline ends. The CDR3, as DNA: TGTGCCAGCAGTTTGACCTATTTGGTTAGCGGACAGACCCAGTACTTC. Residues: CASSLTYLVSGQTQYF.

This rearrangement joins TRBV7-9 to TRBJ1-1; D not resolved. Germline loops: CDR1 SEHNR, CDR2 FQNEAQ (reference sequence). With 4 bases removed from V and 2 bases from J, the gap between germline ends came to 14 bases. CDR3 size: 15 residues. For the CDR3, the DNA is TGTGCCAGCAGCTACCTGTTGGCAGGTAACACTGAAGCTTTCTTT. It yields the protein CASSYLLAGNTEAFF.

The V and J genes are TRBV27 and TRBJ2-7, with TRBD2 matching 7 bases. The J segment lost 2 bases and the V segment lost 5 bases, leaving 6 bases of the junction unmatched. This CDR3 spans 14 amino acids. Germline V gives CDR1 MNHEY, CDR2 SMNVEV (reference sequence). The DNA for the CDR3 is TGTGCCAGCAGTGGGGGGGGAAAACCCTACGAGCAGTACTTC. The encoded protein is CASSGGGKPYEQYF.

CDR3 loop: CASLQRSSYNEQFF. CDR3 DNA sequence: TGTGCCAGTTTACAGCGGAGCTCCTACAATGAGCAGTTCTTC. The genes are TRBV28 and TRBJ2-1, with TRBD2 as a possible D gene (5 bases). With 9 bases removed from V and 0 bases from J, the gap between germline ends came to 12 bases. This CDR3 has 14 residues. CDR1 and CDR2 (germline): MDHEN, SYDVKM.

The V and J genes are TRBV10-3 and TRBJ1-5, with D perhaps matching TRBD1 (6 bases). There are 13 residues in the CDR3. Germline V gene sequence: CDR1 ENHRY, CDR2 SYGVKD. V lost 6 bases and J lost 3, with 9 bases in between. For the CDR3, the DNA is TGTGCCATCAGACGGGACATCAATCAGCCCCAGCATTTT. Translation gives CAIRRDINQPQHF.

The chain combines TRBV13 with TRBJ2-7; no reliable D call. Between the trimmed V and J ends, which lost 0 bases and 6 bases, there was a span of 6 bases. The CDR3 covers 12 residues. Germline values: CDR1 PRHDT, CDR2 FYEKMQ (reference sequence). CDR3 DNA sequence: TGTGCCAGCAGCTTAGGGGGCCGCGAGCAGTACTTC. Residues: CASSLGGREQYF.

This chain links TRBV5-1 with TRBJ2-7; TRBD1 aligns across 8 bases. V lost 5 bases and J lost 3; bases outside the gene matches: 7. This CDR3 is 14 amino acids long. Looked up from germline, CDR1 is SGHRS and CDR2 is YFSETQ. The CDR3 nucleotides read TGCGCCAGCAGTCCGGACAGGGCAAACTACGAGCAGTACTTC. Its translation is CASSPDRANYEQYF. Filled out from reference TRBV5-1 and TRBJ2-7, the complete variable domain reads KAGVTQTPRYLIKTRGQQVTLSCSPISGHRSVSWYQQTPGQGLQFLFEYFSETQRNKGNFPGRFSGRQFSNSRSEMNVSTLELGDSALYLCASSPDRANYEQYFGPGTRLTVT.

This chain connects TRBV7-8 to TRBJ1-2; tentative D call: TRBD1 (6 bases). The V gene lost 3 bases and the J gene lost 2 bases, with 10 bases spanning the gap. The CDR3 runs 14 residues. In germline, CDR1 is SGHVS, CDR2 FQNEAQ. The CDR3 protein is CASSLGARNYGYTF. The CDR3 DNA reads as TGTGCCAGCAGCTTGGGGGCCCGGAACTATGGCTACACCTTC.

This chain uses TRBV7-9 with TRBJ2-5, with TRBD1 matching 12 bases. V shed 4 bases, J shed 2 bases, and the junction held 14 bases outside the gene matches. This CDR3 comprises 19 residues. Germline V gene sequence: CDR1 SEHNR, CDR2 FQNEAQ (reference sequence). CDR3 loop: CASSSRRMRDRGRQETQYF. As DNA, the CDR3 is TGTGCCAGCAGCTCCCGTAGGATGCGGGACAGGGGGCGACAAGAGACCCAGTACTTC.

The CDR3: CASSPLGRVSSYNEQFF. DNA for the CDR3: TGTGCCAGCTCCCCCCTAGGGCGGGTGAGCTCCTACAATGAGCAGTTCTTC. The genes are TRBV18 and TRBJ2-1; D may be TRBD2 (5 bases). The CDR3 consists of 17 residues. Germline loops: CDR1 KGHSH, CDR2 LQKENI. V gave up 6 bases and J gave up 0 bases, with 18 bases separating them.

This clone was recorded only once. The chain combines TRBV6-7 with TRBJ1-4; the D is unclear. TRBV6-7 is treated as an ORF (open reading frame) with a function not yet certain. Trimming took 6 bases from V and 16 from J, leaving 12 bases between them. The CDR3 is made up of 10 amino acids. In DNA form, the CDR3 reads TGTGCCAGCAGGTTTGGCCCCCCGTTTTTT. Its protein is CASRFGPPFF.

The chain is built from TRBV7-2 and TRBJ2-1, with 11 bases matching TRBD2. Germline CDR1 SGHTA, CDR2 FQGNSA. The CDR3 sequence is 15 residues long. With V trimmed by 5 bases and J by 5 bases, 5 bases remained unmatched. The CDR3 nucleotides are TGTGCCAGCAGCCCGAGACTAGCGGGAAACAATGAGCAGTTCTTC. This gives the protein CASSPRLAGNNEQFF.

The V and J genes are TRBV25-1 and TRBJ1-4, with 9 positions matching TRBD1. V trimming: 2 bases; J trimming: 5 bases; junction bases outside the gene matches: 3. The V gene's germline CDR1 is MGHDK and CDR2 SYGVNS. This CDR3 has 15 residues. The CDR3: CASSEPGQGNEKLFF. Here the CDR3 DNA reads TGTGCCAGCAGTGAACCCGGACAGGGGAATGAAAAACTGTTTTTT. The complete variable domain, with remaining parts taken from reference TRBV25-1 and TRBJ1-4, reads EADIYQTPRYLVIGTGKKITLECSQTMGHDKMYWYQQDPGMELHLIHYSYGVNSTEKGDLSSESTVSRIRTEHFPLTLESARPSHTSQYLCASSEPGQGNEKLFFGSGTQLSVL.